This T cell receptor (beta chain) came from a study of tumor-infiltrating lymphocytes in glioblastoma multiforme (TCRdb year 2017). Some background on the complete study: Whether intratumoral genomic heterogeneity fosters TIL diversity was tested through joint investigation of somatic mutations, TIL diversity and immune response activity. Study-wide conclusions, independent of this receptor: Only one glioblastoma patient was included in the TCR and somatic mutation analysis, limiting generalizability. Because T cells carry unequal numbers of TCR transcripts, RNA-based TCR sequencing may distort clone frequencies. The authors noted that sorting T cells into functional subsets, which was not done in the study, would be a future improvement.

The CDR3 spans 13 residues, from the cysteine through the phenylalanine. Just the 39-base CDR3 DNA is kept, in frame starting at base 1. Trimming at the junction amounts to 6 bases on V and 0 bases on J, and the germline ends lie 11 bases apart. Sequences DFQATT (CDR1) and SNEGSKA (CDR2) are obtained from the germline V gene (reference sequence). TCRB libraries were constructed from RNA through three rounds of nested multiplex PCR following a modified ARM-PCR protocol with multiple V-beta primers and a C-beta primer. TCRB-specific cDNA was synthesized from roughly 0.47 ug total RNA with ProtoScript II Reverse Transcriptase and a C-beta primer. The description of the TCRB libraries did not mention any unique molecular identifiers. The third PCR added barcodes and adapters over 25 cycles with Deep VentR (exo-) polymerase, followed by gel purification of 250-500 bp bands. TCRB libraries were sequenced on an Illumina HiSeq 2500 with 250 bp paired-end reads. As for the authors' bioinformatics: Trimmomatic was used to clean reads, FLASH to merge reads, MiGEC to assign V, D and J segments, and VDJtools to perform the analysis. The Shannon-Wiener diversity index, calculated using VDJtools, was used to quantify repertoire diversity. In-frame beta chains were kept once TCRdb had trimmed the public reads at Q25 with fastp and called clones with MiXCR. Entries are consolidated by CDR3 protein sequence, retaining the most common genes and DNA. TCRdb's processing, not the study's, gives the V and J calls here. The sample includes more than 10,000 distinct CDR3 sequences, with roughly 70% observed a single time. The top ten clones comprise around 30% of the sample.

For each of the roughly nine tumor samples, the AllPrep DNA/RNA mini kit was used to purify genomic DNA and total RNA simultaneously. OD 260/280 ratios above 1.9 and RNA integrity numbers above 6.5 were observed for all RNA. Concerning this clonotype: Its antigen is still unknown. No much larger clone exists at a distance of one base, and base qualities are not known.

This sequence was found in a male donor with glioblastoma. Specimen: brain tumor tissue. The rearrangement combines TRBV20-1 with TRBJ1-1; the D gene is not confidently resolved. The nucleotides are TGCAGTGCAAGTTCCCAGATGAACACTGAAGCTTTCTTT. It encodes CSASSQMNTEAFF.